Shown below are 20 T cell receptor beta chains from a single sample sequenced in a study of sequential checkpoint blockade in melanoma (dated by TCRdb to the late 2010s). Libraries were made using the immunoSEQ multiplex PCR assay. TCRdb's version of the immuneACCESS table is confined to in-frame rearrangements and falls short of the full clone set. An unresolved V gene accounts for under half of the shortfall where checked; the remainder is of unknown origin. Recorded for this sample are about 12,000 clones; 26% of them occurred a single time. Jointly, the top ten make up roughly 19% of the sample. What the treatment or condition label conveys for this sample: randomized to nivolumab then ipilimumab (arm A) or the reverse (arm B). Sequencing was performed on tumor tissue (inferred from file names), taken from a patient given nivolumab and ipilimumab in sequence. The receptors were gathered from a human donor with melanoma.

This clone was picked up one time. The chain combines TRBV18 with TRBJ1-1, with D unresolved. The germline V and J ends were trimmed by 4 bases and 2 bases, with 11 bases remaining between them. The CDR3 length is 14 residues. The germline gives CDR1 KGHSH, CDR2 LQKENI. The CDR3: CASSLSRTNTEAFF. As DNA, the CDR3 is TGTGCCAGCTCACTAAGCAGGACTAACACTGAAGCTTTCTTT. Based on the CDR3 plus reference TRBV18 and TRBJ1-1, the full variable domain is NAGVMQNPRHLVRRRGQEARLRCSPMKGHSHVYWYRQLPEEGLKFMVYLQKENIIDESGMPKERFSAEFPKEGPSILRIQQVVRGDSAAYFCASSLSRTNTEAFFGQGTRLTVV.

V and J are TRBV12-5 and TRBJ2-1, with TRBD2 matching 7 bases. The V and J ends lost 0 bases and 10 bases, in that order; junction bases with no gene match: 9. Germline V gives CDR1 LGHNT, CDR2 FRNRAP. The CDR3 has 15 residues. The CDR3 bases are TGTGCTAGTGGTTTGGTAGGCGTAGGACTAGAGGAGCAGTTCTTC. Translation: CASGLVGVGLEEQFF.

This clone was seen many times. The rearrangement links TRBV6-8 to TRBJ2-3; D is unclear. V was trimmed by 5 bases and J by 0 bases, leaving 12 bases between them. The germline V gene encodes CDR1 MNHGY and CDR2 SAAAGT. The CDR3 is 15 amino acids. The CDR3 reads CASSDGVTSTDTQYF. CDR3 coding DNA: TGTGCCAGCAGTGATGGGGTGACAAGCACAGATACGCAGTATTTT.

Many counts were recorded for this clone. V usage is TRBV11-3 and J usage is TRBJ2-3; a weak D match, TRBD2 (6 bases). The CDR3 is made up of 15 amino acids. V lost 4 bases to trimming and J lost 0 bases, with 11 bases between them. Germline lookup yields CDR1 SGHNT and CDR2 YENEEA. The CDR3 DNA follows: TGTGCCAGCAGCTACCGGGGGACTAGCACAGATACGCAGTATTTT. It translates to CASSYRGTSTDTQYF.

The V and J genes are TRBV19 and TRBJ2-1; unclear D gene. The CDR3 runs 17 residues. CDR1 and CDR2 (germline): LNHDA, SQIVND (reference sequence). The V end lost 1 base, the J end lost 4 bases, and 17 bases lay between the germline ends. CDR3 sequence (DNA): TGTGCCAGTAGTATAGGCCGACACCTAAGTGAGTACAATGAGCAGTTCTTC. Residues: CASSIGRHLSEYNEQFF.

This clone was observed a handful of times. This rearrangement joins TRBV18 to TRBJ2-5; D uncertain. CDR1 and CDR2 (germline): KGHSH, LQKENI. This CDR3 is built from 15 residues. V was trimmed by 4 bases and J by 0 bases, leaving 12 bases between them. In DNA, the CDR3 is TGTGCCAGCTCACTCGCAGACCGTTACCAAGAGACCCAGTACTTC. As protein: CASSLADRYQETQYF.

This clone is medium-sized (0.01 to 0.1%) within its sample. The J gene is TRBJ2-2, the V gene TRBV19; D is unclear. The CDR3 has 12 amino acids. Trimming removed 5 bases at V and 1 base at J, with 2 bases between. In germline, CDR1 is LNHDA, CDR2 SQIVND (reference sequence). CDR3: CASSGNTGELFF. Here the CDR3 DNA reads TGTGCCAGTAGTGGGAACACCGGGGAGCTGTTTTTT.

This chain connects TRBV7-6 to TRBJ2-3, with 11 bases fitting TRBD2. The trim removed 5 bases at V and 6 bases at J, leaving 10 bases unmatched. The CDR3 loop spans 16 amino acids. Germline V gene lookup returns CDR1 SGHVS and CDR2 FNYEAQ. The CDR3 sequence is CASSLDSGGAADTQYF. The CDR3 nucleotides read TGTGCCAGCAGCCTCGATAGCGGGGGGGCTGCCGATACGCAGTATTTT.

The chain recombines TRBV19 with TRBJ1-5; weak D call: TRBD1 (5 bases). CDR1 is LNHDA, CDR2 SQIVND, per germline (reference sequence). Trimming removed 3 bases from V and 6 bases from J, with 15 bases in between. The CDR3 spans 15 residues. CDR3 DNA sequence: TGTGCCAGTAGTATGCCGGGGGTGATACTTCAGCCCCAGCATTTT. Protein sequence: CASSMPGVILQPQHF.

This sequence joins TRBV6-8 and TRBJ2-3, with 8 bases lining up with TRBD2. J lost 3 bases, V lost 5 bases, and 7 bases had no gene match. Germline CDR1 MNHGY, CDR2 SAAAGT. The CDR3 runs 15 residues. The CDR3 sequence: CASSTSGGETDTQYF. The DNA for the CDR3 is TGTGCCAGCAGTACGAGCGGGGGAGAAACAGATACGCAGTATTTT.

The chain has TRBV2 and TRBJ2-1; 8 nucleotides agree with TRBD2. Germline V gene data show CDR1 as SNHLY and CDR2 as FYNNEI. This CDR3 region has 14 residues. V was pared by 8 bases and J by 1 base, with 4 bases of the junction left unmatched. CDR3 amino acids: CASRRGGSYNEQFF. Written as DNA, the CDR3 is TGTGCCAGCCGACGGGGGGGGTCCTACAATGAGCAGTTCTTC.

In its sample, this clone was seen many times. The CDR3 sequence is CASSEGVGRYTF. The CDR3 DNA is TGTGCCAGCAGTGAAGGGGTGGGACGGTACACCTTC. This rearrangement joins TRBV6-1 to TRBJ1-2; D may be TRBD1 (5 bases). Germline V CDR1 and CDR2: MNHNS, SASEGT. Trimming pared 1 base from V and 11 bases from J, leaving 11 bases between. The CDR3 loop spans 12 amino acids.

V usage is TRBV15 and J usage is TRBJ1-5; D ambiguous. Trimming stripped 0 bases from V and 4 bases from J, with 19 bases between. The CDR3 extends over 18 amino acids. The germline V gene encodes CDR1 LNHNV and CDR2 YYDKDF (reference sequence). The CDR3 loop is CATSRDWGGNKGNQPQHF. DNA for the CDR3: TGTGCCACCAGCAGAGATTGGGGAGGAAATAAGGGAAATCAGCCCCAGCATTTT.

The chain is built from TRBV11-3 and TRBJ1-1; tentatively, D is TRBD1 (5 bases). This CDR3 is built from 17 residues. The ends were cut back, 4 bases at V and 3 bases at J, with 21 bases in the middle. CDR1 is SGHNT, CDR2 YENEEA, per germline. The CDR3: CASSSPGFWPGHTEAFF. DNA for the CDR3: TGTGCCAGCAGCTCCCCTGGTTTTTGGCCGGGGCACACTGAAGCTTTCTTT.

The table lists this clone with many counts. The chain combines TRBV11-3 with TRBJ1-6; no firm D call. The CDR3 runs to 15 residues. V was cut by 3 bases and J by 0 bases, with 6 bases left in between. Germline loops: CDR1 SGHNT, CDR2 YENEEA. The CDR3 DNA reads as TGTGCCAGCAGCTTGACTAGCTCCTATAATTCACCCCTCCACTTT. Translated, it gives CASSLTSSYNSPLHF.

The rearrangement links TRBV9 to TRBJ2-7; 8 nucleotides match TRBD1. The germline CDR1 and CDR2 sequences are SGDLS and YYNGEE. The CDR3 loop spans 17 amino acids. V shed 5 bases, J shed 0 bases, and the junction held 13 bases outside the gene matches. The CDR3 region is CASSEILWTGLSYEQYV. CDR3 sequence (DNA): TGTGCCAGCAGTGAAATTTTGTGGACAGGGCTCTCCTACGAGCAGTACGTC.

In its sample, this clone ranks as medium-sized (0.01 to 0.1%). In DNA form, the CDR3 reads TGTGCCAGCAGCCAAGGGGGTAACACCGGGGAGCTGTTTTTT. Translated: CASSQGGNTGELFF. The J gene is TRBJ2-2, the V gene TRBV11-3, with TRBD1 as a possible D gene (6 bases). The V gene's germline CDR1 is SGHNT and CDR2 YENEEA. The CDR3 contains 14 residues. V was clipped by 5 bases and J by 2 bases, with 9 bases between them.

The sample holds many counts of this clone. The rearrangement uses TRBV9 and TRBJ2-1; possibly TRBD2 for D (7 bases). V was trimmed by 0 bases and J by 0 bases, leaving 16 bases between them. Germline V gene lookup returns CDR1 SGDLS and CDR2 YYNGEE. The CDR3 has 18 residues. In nucleotides, the CDR3 is TGTGCCAGCAGCGTAGGAGGGGGGGCCACACCCTCCTACAATGAGCAGTTCTTC. Amino acid sequence: CASSVGGGATPSYNEQFF.

The chain uses TRBV5-1 and TRBJ2-7; D might be TRBD1 (6 bases). The germline V gene encodes CDR1 SGHRS and CDR2 YFSETQ. The CDR3 contains 14 residues. V lost 2 bases, J lost 5 bases, and 14 bases lay in between. The CDR3 spells CASSLGLWDNEQYF. CDR3 DNA: TGCGCCAGCAGCTTAGGGCTGTGGGACAACGAGCAGTACTTC.

The chain combines TRBV5-1 with TRBJ1-1; 8 bases match TRBD1. Germline CDR1 is SGHRS and CDR2 is YFSETQ. V gave up 2 bases and J gave up 6 bases; unmatched junction bases: 6. This CDR3 has 14 amino acids. CDR3 bases: TGCGCCAGCAGCTTCACAGGGGGGAAGGCTGAAGCTTTCTTT. This sequence encodes CASSFTGGKAEAFF.